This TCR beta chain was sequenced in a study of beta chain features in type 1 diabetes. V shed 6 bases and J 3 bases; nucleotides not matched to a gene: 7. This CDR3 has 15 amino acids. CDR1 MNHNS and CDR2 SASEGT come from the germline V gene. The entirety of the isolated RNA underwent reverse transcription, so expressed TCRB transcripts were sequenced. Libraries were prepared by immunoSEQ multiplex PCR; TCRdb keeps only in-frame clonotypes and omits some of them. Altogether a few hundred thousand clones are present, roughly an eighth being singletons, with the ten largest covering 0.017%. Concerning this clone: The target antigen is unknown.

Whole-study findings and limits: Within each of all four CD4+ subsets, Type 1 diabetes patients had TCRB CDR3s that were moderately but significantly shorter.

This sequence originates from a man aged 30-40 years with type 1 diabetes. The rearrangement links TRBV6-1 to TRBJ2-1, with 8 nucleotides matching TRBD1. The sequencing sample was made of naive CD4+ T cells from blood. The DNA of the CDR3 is TGTGCCAGCAGGTTCGACAGGGGTGGCTACAATGAGCAGTTCTTC. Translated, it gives CASRFDRGGYNEQFF.